This T cell receptor (beta chain) was captured in a study of regulatory T cells in long-lasting Graves disease. General study points: Patients with persistent disease showed a bias toward TRBV28, TRBJ1-2 and TRBJ2-5.

This clonotype was seen ten or more times. The target antigen is unknown. For TCR beta, libraries came from iRepertoire HTBI primers and Arm-PCR of CDR3 regions. TCRdb processed the multiplex PCR reads anew with MiXCR; each CDR3 protein has one entry. Of 350,000 to 500,000 distinct CDR3 sequences listed, roughly a fifth are singletons. Germline loops: CDR1 WSHSY, CDR2 SAAADI. V trimming: 10 bases; J trimming: 2 bases; junction bases outside the gene matches: 6. The CDR3 length is 14 residues. Time point defined: persistent/refractory GD, antithyroid drugs over 5 years with positive TRAb. From RNA extracted from PBMCs, the TCR library was made. The patients included were those that came from an endocrinology department in Xi'an, China.

The source was peripheral blood mononuclear cells (PBMCs), collected when the disease was refractory, from a patient treated with antithyroid drugs. The chain has TRBV10-2 and TRBJ2-7, with 12 bases lining up with TRBD2. This TCR was sampled from a female donor with Graves disease. The CDR3 spells CATETSGSPYEQYF. For the CDR3, the DNA is TGCGCCACCGAGACTAGCGGGAGTCCCTACGAGCAGTACTTC.